This T cell receptor (beta chain) comes out of a study of cytomegalovirus exposure and HLA in healthy donors. The CDR3 totals 17 residues. CDR1 and CDR2 (germline): SGHVS, FNYEAQ. Comments on this clone: A junction end diverges from the germline sequence, so it may reflect a read error.

The PCR had 60 Vbeta and 13 Jbeta primers. TCRdb's table, derived via immunoSEQ multiplex PCR, lists solely in-frame clones and lacks some. The top ten hold approximately 2.1% of the sample, which has approximately 140,000 clones, around 80% seen once. V gene TRBV7-6 combines with J gene TRBJ1-5, with D tentatively TRBD1 (5 bases). The TCR originated in a man aged 30-40 years in good health and CMV-seronegative. Input material: PBMCs. The CDR3 reads CASSSRGGRDSNQPQNF. The CDR3 bases are TGTGCCAGCAGCTCTAGGGGTGGTCGAGATAGCAATCAGCCCCAGAATTTT.